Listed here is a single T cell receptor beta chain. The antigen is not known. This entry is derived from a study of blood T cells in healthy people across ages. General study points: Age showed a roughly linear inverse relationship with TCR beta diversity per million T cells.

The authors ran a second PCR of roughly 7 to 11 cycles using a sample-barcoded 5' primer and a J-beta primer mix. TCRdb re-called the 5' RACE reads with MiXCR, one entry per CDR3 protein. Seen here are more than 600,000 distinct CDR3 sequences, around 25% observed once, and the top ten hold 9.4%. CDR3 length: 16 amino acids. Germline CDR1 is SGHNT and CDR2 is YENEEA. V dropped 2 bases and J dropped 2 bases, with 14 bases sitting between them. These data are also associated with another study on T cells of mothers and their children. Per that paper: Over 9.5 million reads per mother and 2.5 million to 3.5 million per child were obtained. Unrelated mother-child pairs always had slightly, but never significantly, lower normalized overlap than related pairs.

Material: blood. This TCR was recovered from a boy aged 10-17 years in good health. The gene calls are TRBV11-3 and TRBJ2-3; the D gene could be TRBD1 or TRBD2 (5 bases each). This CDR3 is CASSLLRDRTTDTQYF. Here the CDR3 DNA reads TGTGCCAGCAGCTTACTCCGGGACCGGACCACAGATACGCAGTATTTT.